These 20 T cell receptor beta chains share one sample of origin, sequenced in a study of human T cells and chemical hapten exposure. From the RACE reads, TCRdb called clonotypes with MiXCR, one entry per CDR3 protein. In the table there are tens of thousands of distinct CDR3 sequences, over 10% of which are singletons. Time point denoted: patch test 3, about 24 weeks after DPC sensitization. Treatment denoted: therapeutic diphenylcyclopropenone sensitization with weekly scalp DPC. The starting material was whole blood, obtained in connection with sensitization to the hapten diphenylcyclopropenone (DPC). The receptors come from a woman in her forties or fifties with alopecia areata. Some clones in this sample may be carry-over from other donors' samples.

This clonotype was seen repeatedly, ten times or more. The V and J genes are TRBV3-1 and TRBJ1-4; 7 bases fit TRBD1. The V and J ends lost 2 bases and 0 bases, in that order; junction bases with no gene match: 9. CDR3 length equals 18 residues. The germline V gene encodes CDR1 LGHDT and CDR2 YNNKEL (reference sequence). DNA of the CDR3: TGTGCCAGCAGCCAAAGGGGGGGACAGCGAGCAACTAATGAAAAACTGTTTTTT. Protein: CASSQRGGQRATNEKLFF.

V gene TRBV7-9 combines with J gene TRBJ1-6, with D possibly being TRBD1 (5 bases). The CDR3 length is 18 residues. The germline CDR1 and CDR2 sequences are SEHNR and FQNEAQ (reference sequence). The V end was cut by 4 bases, the J end by 1 base, with 17 bases between. The CDR3 sequence is CASSSSPQGISYNSPLHF. The CDR3 region has the DNA TGTGCCAGCAGCTCCTCTCCCCAGGGTATATCCTATAATTCACCCCTCCACTTT. Full variable domain (outside the CDR3, taken from reference TRBV7-9 and TRBJ1-6): DTGVSQNPRHKITKRGQNVTFRCDPISEHNRLYWYRQTLGQGPEFLTYFQNEAQLEKSRLLSDRFSAERPKGSFSTLEIQRTEQGDSAMYLCASSSSPQGISYNSPLHFGNGTRLTVT.

The rearrangement joins TRBV11-3 to TRBJ2-1; 7 nucleotides agree with TRBD2. After removal of 4 bases from V and 6 bases from J, the junction contained 3 bases not matched to a gene. The CDR3 consists of 13 residues. Germline V CDR1 and CDR2: SGHNT, YENEEA. CDR3 residues: CASSSSGGNEQFF. In nucleotides, the CDR3 is TGTGCCAGCAGCTCTAGCGGTGGCAATGAGCAGTTCTTC.

This clonotype was observed at least ten times. This rearrangement joins TRBV30 to TRBJ1-1, with no clear D. The V gene lost 0 bases and the J gene lost 3 bases, with 11 bases spanning the gap. The length of the CDR3 is 14 residues. The germline CDR1 and CDR2 sequences are GTSNPN and SVGIG (reference sequence). The CDR3 DNA sequence: TGTGCCTGGAGTGTACTGAGGGTGGACACTGAAGCTTTCTTT. Translated, it gives CAWSVLRVDTEAFF.

This clonotype was seen a few times. Germline and junction disagree at one end, which may indicate a read error. The J gene is TRBJ2-7, the V gene TRBV12-3 or TRBV12-4; D is unclear. The CDR3 loop spans 12 amino acids. The CDR3 DNA follows: TGTGCCAGCAGTGTTGCTTTGACCACCTTGTCCTTC. This translates into CASSVALTTLSF.

This clonotype was seen repeatedly, ten times or more. The chain joins TRBV7-8 to TRBJ2-1; D gene ambiguous. Germline CDR1 and CDR2: SGHVS and FQNEAQ. V shed 2 bases and J shed 6 bases, with 8 bases lying between them. The CDR3 covers 13 residues. The CDR3 DNA sequence: TGTGCCAGCAGCTTAATTCTCGGCAATGAGCAGTTCTTC. It encodes CASSLILGNEQFF. The entire variable domain, with the rest obtained from reference TRBV7-8 and TRBJ2-1, is as follows: GAGVSQSPRYKVAKRGQDVALRCDPISGHVSLFWYQQALGQGPEFLTYFQNEAQLDKSGLPSDRFFAERPEGSVSTLKIQRTQQEDSAVYLCASSLILGNEQFFGPGTRLTVL.

This clonotype appeared a few times. The chain recombines TRBV14 with TRBJ1-6, with 7 bases identical to TRBD1. This CDR3 contains 15 residues. The germline V gene has CDR1 SGHDN and CDR2 FVKESK. With V trimmed by 4 bases and J by 7 bases, 7 bases remained unmatched. In DNA form, the CDR3 reads TGTGCCAGCAGCCGCCCCGGGACAGCAAATTCACCCCTCCACTTT. As protein: CASSRPGTANSPLHF.

This clonotype was found a few times. The chain employs TRBV12-3 or TRBV12-4 and TRBJ1-2; TRBD1 aligns across 7 bases. The CDR3 runs to 16 residues. J gave up 1 base and V 5 bases, and 10 bases lay outside the gene matches. The CDR3 is CASSPSLQGFNYGYTF. The CDR3 region has the DNA TGTGCCAGCAGTCCCTCTCTACAGGGGTTTAACTATGGCTACACCTTC.

The CDR3 is CASGPPRLAGGRADTQYF. The CDR3 coding sequence is TGTGCTAGTGGCCCCCCGCGACTAGCGGGAGGGCGTGCAGATACGCAGTATTTT. The rearrangement joins TRBV12-5 to TRBJ2-3, with 14 positions matching TRBD2. V dropped 6 bases and J dropped 4; count of bases not matched to a gene: 12. Germline CDR1 is LGHNT and CDR2 is FRNRAP. The CDR3 is 18 residues long.

The chain uses TRBV2 and TRBJ2-3; 9 bases match TRBD2. J lost 4 bases, V lost 3 bases, and 5 bases had no gene match. The CDR3 runs to 15 residues. CDR1 and CDR2 from the germline V gene are SNHLY and FYNNEI. The CDR3 loop reads CASSDVAGVSDTQYF. The CDR3 region has the DNA TGTGCCAGCAGTGACGTAGCGGGAGTATCAGATACGCAGTATTTT.

The table lists this clonotype with many counts. V is TRBV14 and J is TRBJ1-6, with 7 positions matching TRBD1. The CDR3 has 17 residues. CDR1 is SGHDN and CDR2 is FVKESK in the germline V gene. V trimming: 1 base; J trimming: 6 bases; junction bases outside the gene matches: 9. CDR3 protein: CASSQGQGAASNSPLHF. The CDR3 DNA follows: TGTGCCAGCAGCCAAGGACAGGGTGCAGCTTCTAATTCACCCCTCCACTTT.

The sample holds a few counts of this clonotype. The chain combines TRBV4-1 with TRBJ1-5; D is possibly TRBD1 (6 bases). The V and J ends lost 4 bases and 5 bases respectively, with 21 bases between them. CDR3 size: 17 residues. Germline V gene sequence: CDR1 MGHRA, CDR2 YSYEKL. Here the CDR3 DNA reads TGCGCCAGCAGCCCCCGAGGGGGTAGCGTACAAGATCAGCCCCAGCATTTT. This codes for CASSPRGGSVQDQPQHF.

The CDR3 bases are TGTGCCAGCAGCTTGAGCGGGAGGGCCTCCGGGGAGCTGTTTTTT. Amino acids: CASSLSGRASGELFF. V and J are TRBV5-5 and TRBJ2-2; 10 bases map to TRBD2. Germline V gene sequence: CDR1 SGHKS, CDR2 YYEKEE (reference sequence). This CDR3 spans 15 amino acids. With V trimmed by 1 base and J by 6 bases, 3 bases remained unmatched.

This clonotype came up many times. The rearrangement uses TRBV7-9 and TRBJ2-3, with 9 bases identical to TRBD2. This CDR3 is 17 amino acids long. The J segment lost 4 bases and the V segment lost 3 bases, leaving 11 bases of the junction unmatched. Looked up from germline, CDR1 is SEHNR and CDR2 is FQNEAQ (reference sequence). CDR3 amino acids: CASSLFPRGRDADTQYF. The CDR3 DNA reads TGTGCCAGCAGCTTGTTCCCCCGCGGGAGGGATGCAGATACGCAGTATTTT.

This clonotype was seen only a few times. The chain employs TRBV12-3 or TRBV12-4 and TRBJ2-2; D tentatively reads TRBD1 or TRBD2 (5 bases each). Trimming shortened V by 3 bases and J by 1 base, and 9 bases separated the two germline ends. The CDR3 loop spans 15 amino acids. CDR3 coding DNA: TGTGCCAGCAGTTTTGGGACGGGGAACACCGGGGAGCTGTTTTTT. The encoded protein is CASSFGTGNTGELFF.

A word on this clonotype: At one end, the junction sequence differs from germline, possibly due to a read error. V gene TRBV6-2 or TRBV6-3 combines with J gene TRBJ2-3, with 9 bases lining up with TRBD1. The length of the CDR3 is 13 residues. Germline V lookup: CDR1 MNHEY, CDR2 SVGEGT. The CDR3 loop reads CASSPNKQGARRF. The CDR3 bases are TGTGCCAGCAGTCCTAACAAACAGGGGGCGCGAAGGTTT.

Many counts were recorded for this clonotype. The chain couples TRBV11-2 to TRBJ1-1, with D unclear. The ends were cut back, 2 bases at V and 0 bases at J, with 4 bases in the middle. CDR1 is SGHAT and CDR2 is FQNNGV in the germline V gene. This CDR3 region has 13 residues. CDR3 coding DNA: TGTGCCAGCAGCTTATATCTGAACACTGAAGCTTTCTTT. This codes for CASSLYLNTEAFF.

This clonotype appeared a few times. An end of the junction does not agree with germline; a read error may underlie this. The chain has TRBV5-1 and TRBJ2-3, with 7 bases identical to TRBD1. This CDR3 comprises 15 residues. In germline, CDR1 is SGHRS, CDR2 YFSETQ. DNA for the CDR3: TGCGCCAGCAGTTTGGATAACAGGGGCCCAGATACGCAGTATTTT. It yields the protein CASSLDNRGPDTQYF.

This clonotype was observed at least ten times. The chain recombines TRBV6-2 or TRBV6-3 with TRBJ1-5; 8 nucleotides align to TRBD1. V shed 2 bases, J shed 2 bases, and the junction held 14 bases outside the gene matches. CDR1 and CDR2 from the germline V gene are MNHEY and SVGEGT. The CDR3 sequence is 19 residues long. CDR3 protein: CASSYLIGTGIIGNQPQHF. In DNA, the CDR3 is TGTGCCAGCAGTTACCTCATAGGGACAGGCATTATAGGCAATCAGCCCCAGCATTTT.

This clonotype was seen many times. The chain couples TRBV29-1 to TRBJ1-1, with 10 bases fitting TRBD1. CDR3 length equals 15 residues. V shed 4 bases and J 1 base; nucleotides not matched to a gene: 6. Germline CDR1 is SQVTM and CDR2 is ANQGSEA. DNA of the CDR3: TGCAGCGTTGTAGACAGGGGGCGCGGGAACACTGAAGCTTTCTTT. This codes for CSVVDRGRGNTEAFF.